This T cell receptor beta chain was sequenced in a study of blood T cell repertoires in COVID-19 (dated by TCRdb to 2020 to 2022). For context, the study as a whole: Collaborator samples came from the United States, Italy and Spain and covered acute and convalescent phases of COVID-19. The prospective study material was composed of cDNA or gDNA derived from T cells, B-cell-depleted T cells, or PBMCs. Deeply sampled blood TCRbeta repertoires from subjects exposed to, actively infected with, or recovered from COVID-19 were included in the dataset. The repertoires were released in a freely available public database meant as a resource for research on the immune response to SARS-CoV-2. Samples were obtained from the ongoing ImmuneRACE study (first 160 participants) and from 1,254 subjects provided by 6 global collaborators. Nearly every sample came with metadata listing a de-identified subject ID, COVID-19 status, age in years and sex. HLA class I and class II types, where available, came from metadata supplied by the sample provider rather than from assay-based typing. What the research found in general, with its limitations: The quantity of clinical and demographic metadata differed by source and by participant and was supplied without curation.

Participants in the prospective study were enrolled through a virtual design, were aged about 18 to 100 years, and lived in 24 United States geographic areas. Cohort assignment in the prospective study relied on participant-reported clinical history from a screening survey and a study questionnaire. For ImmuneRACE Cohort 3, a participant was defined as recovered based on two consecutive negative NP/OP PCR tests, clearance by a healthcare professional, or resolution of symptoms. Mobile phlebotomists in the prospective study collected whole blood, serum and a nasopharyngeal or oropharyngeal swab from every participant. Additional blood draws and questionnaires over a 2-month period could optionally be provided by prospective study participants. Before DNA extraction, prospective study blood samples were shipped either frozen or at room temperature. The immunoSEQ Assay, a bias-controlled multiplex PCR, was used to amplify TCRbeta CDR3 regions from genomic DNA. In the authors' own workflow: Nucleated cell counts per sample were estimated from amplification of reference gene primers within the assay. To quantify the absolute abundance of each unique TCRbeta CDR3 rearrangement, sequence reads were collapsed and filtered. For each sample, productive Simpson clonality was calculated by taking the square root of Simpson's diversity index across productive rearrangements. Here the immuneACCESS table is served through TCRdb, limited to in-frame sequences with V and J called. Missing clones are a known gap in these copies; in checked studies unresolved V genes cover under half, and the rest lacks a known reason. The V and J calls and clone size were taken over from that table, and D and trimming were inferred from the DNA. Present in this sample are 150,000 or so clones, around 87% of which were seen just once. The ten largest clones add up to 6% to 8.5% of the sample.

As regards this clone: No cognate antigen has been identified for it. Base qualities were left out, and no much larger clone turns up one base away.

The TCR originated in a woman in her forties or fifties who had recovered from COVID-19. The specimen sequenced was PBMCs or T cells enriched from blood (not recorded which).

CDR3 region: CASSLVGQGAVYTEAFF. The DNA is TGTGCCAGCAGCTTGGTGGGGCAGGGGGCCGTATACACTGAAGCTTTCTTT. Recombination linked TRBV5-6 to TRBJ1-1; 8 central bases correspond to TRBD1. For this chain, trimming is 0 bases at the V end and 3 bases at the J end, and the number of junction bases without a gene match is 10. Measured from the cysteine to the phenylalanine, the CDR3 is 17 residues long. The DNA shown is the 51-base CDR3, in frame from base 1. Via the germline V gene, CDR1 is SGHDT and CDR2 YYEEEE.